The rows below give T cell receptor beta chains drawn from one sample of a study of cytomegalovirus exposure and HLA in healthy donors. The repertoire was sequenced with immunoSEQ multiplex PCR; TCRdb's copy has only in-frame clones and lacks some. This specimen shows roughly 120,000 clones; the ten leading clones hold around 2.7%. Specimen: PBMCs. The receptors shown here come from a man aged 25 to 40 in good health and CMV-seronegative. CDR3s include the opening cysteine and the closing phenylalanine or tryptophan. The order of the fields is J gene, V gene, D gene, CDR3 protein, CDR3 DNA. D genes are given only for firm matches.

>TRBJ2-7|TRBV7-9|NA
CASRGATFGEQYF
TGTGCCAGCCGGGGGGCCACGTTCGGCGAGCAGTACTTC
>TRBJ1-4|TRBV7-9|NA
CASSFVRDPTNEKLFF
TGTGCCAGCAGCTTTGTGAGGGATCCAACTAATGAAAAACTGTTTTTT
>TRBJ1-5|TRBV7-2|NA
CASSYTGSNQPQHF
TGTGCCAGCAGCTATACAGGGAGCAATCAGCCCCAGCATTTT
>TRBJ1-6|TRBV6-5|NA
CASSYSRQPGNSPLHF
TGTGCCAGCAGTTACTCGAGACAGCCCGGGAATTCACCCCTCCACTTT
>TRBJ2-7|TRBV28|TRBD1
CASSLSPDRGSHEQYF
TGTGCCAGCAGTTTATCTCCGGACAGGGGCTCACACGAGCAGTACTTC
>TRBJ2-1|TRBV5-1|TRBD2
CASSSSGRTHNEQFF
TGCGCCAGCAGCTCTAGCGGGAGAACCCACAATGAGCAGTTCTTC
>TRBJ1-1|TRBV7-3|NA
CASSSDSNTEAFF
TGTGCCAGCAGCTCGGACAGTAACACTGAAGCTTTCTTT
>TRBJ2-2|TRBV28|NA
CASSLYGVNTGELFF
TGTGCCAGCAGTTTGTACGGAGTGAACACCGGGGAGCTGTTTTTT
>TRBJ2-5|TRBV9|TRBD1
CASSAGTAKETQYF
TGTGCCAGCAGCGCCGGGACAGCCAAAGAGACCCAGTACTTC
>TRBJ2-7|TRBV18|NA
CASSPPGQRDEQYF
TGTGCCAGCTCACCACCGGGACAACGGGACGAGCAGTACTTC
>TRBJ1-2|TRBV27|NA
CASSYAGRNYGYTF
TGTGCCAGCAGTTATGCGGGGCGCAACTATGGCTACACCTTC
>TRBJ2-1|TRBV7-8|TRBD2
CASSSGLAGTNEQFF
TGTGCCAGCAGCTCGGGACTAGCGGGGACCAATGAGCAGTTCTTC
>TRBJ2-1|TRBV7-9|NA
CASSLVPDRSRFF
TGTGCCAGCAGCTTAGTGCCGGACAGATCACGGTTCTTC
>TRBJ2-7|TRBV11-2|TRBD2
CASETSGTSYEQYF
TGTGCCAGCGAAACTAGCGGAACCTCCTACGAGCAGTACTTC
>TRBJ2-3|TRBV27|TRBD2
CASQLSGLAGDTQYF
TGTGCCAGCCAACTCTCCGGGCTAGCGGGGGATACGCAGTATTTT
>TRBJ2-1|TRBV19|NA
CASKEGGYNEQFF
TGTGCCAGTAAAGAGGGAGGCTACAATGAGCAGTTCTTC
>TRBJ2-7|TRBV28|TRBD2
CASSSGLADEQYF
TGTGCCAGCAGTTCAGGACTAGCGGACGAGCAGTACTTC
>TRBJ1-1|TRBV10-1|NA
CASSKDRNTEAFF
TGCGCCAGCAGTAAGGACAGAAACACTGAAGCTTTCTTT
>TRBJ2-5|TRBV19|TRBD2
CASSTGGSWETQYF
TGTGCCAGTAGTACGGGGGGGTCGTGGGAGACCCAGTACTTC
>TRBJ1-1|TRBV27|NA
CASSWIGGLNTEAFF
TGTGCCAGCAGTTGGATCGGGGGTTTGAACACTGAAGCTTTCTTT
>TRBJ2-7|TRBV11-2|NA
CASSFPPYHYEQYF
TGTGCCAGCAGCTTCCCGCCCTATCACTACGAGCAGTACTTC
>TRBJ2-2|TRBV5-5|NA
CATGPGITNTGELFF
TGTGCCACCGGGCCCGGGATAACGAACACCGGGGAGCTGTTTTTT
>TRBJ2-7|TRBV25-1|NA
CASGGSRWKAGAYEQYF
TGTGCCAGCGGGGGATCCCGATGGAAAGCGGGTGCCTACGAGCAGTACTTC
>TRBJ1-2|TRBV4-3|TRBD1
CASSQEYQGQFYNNYGYTF
TGCGCCAGCAGCCAAGAATATCAGGGACAGTTCTATAATAACTATGGCTACACCTTC
>TRBJ2-3|TRBV7-9|NA
CASSLVRDTQYF
TGTGCCAGCAGCTTAGTTCGAGATACGCAGTATTTT
>TRBJ2-7|TRBV20-1|NA
CSAGGTYEQYF
TGCAGTGCCGGGGGAACCTACGAGCAGTACTTC
>TRBJ2-7|TRBV6-5|TRBD1
CASSYQRQGADEQYF
TGTGCCAGCAGTTACCAGCGACAGGGGGCGGACGAGCAGTACTTC
>TRBJ2-7|TRBV28|TRBD1
CASSFPDRGNEQYF
TGTGCCAGCAGTTTCCCGGACAGGGGCAACGAGCAGTACTTC
>TRBJ2-2|TRBV18|TRBD2
CASSPGLAGAGELFF
TGTGCCAGCTCACCGGGACTAGCGGGAGCTGGGGAGCTGTTTTTT
>TRBJ1-5|TRBV21-1|NA
CASSKSVAVGQPQHF
TGTGCCAGCAGCAAGTCCGTGGCCGTCGGGCAGCCCCAGCATTTT
>TRBJ1-6|TRBV30|NA
CAWSVEVSRSPLHF
TGTGCCTGGAGTGTAGAGGTCAGTCGTTCACCCCTCCACTTT
>TRBJ2-6|TRBV11-2|NA
CASSKSSGANVLTF
TGTGCCAGCAGTAAATCCTCTGGGGCCAACGTCCTGACTTTC
>TRBJ1-1|TRBV4-1|NA
CASSHITRDVNTEAFF
TGCGCCAGCAGCCACATAACCAGGGATGTGAACACTGAAGCTTTCTTT
>TRBJ2-7|TRBV5-1|NA
CASSLESQGSNEQYF
TGCGCCAGCAGCTTGGAAAGCCAGGGGTCAAACGAGCAGTACTTC
>TRBJ2-5|TRBV6-1|TRBD1
CASSEEGDRETQYF
TGTGCCAGCAGTGAAGAGGGGGACAGAGAGACCCAGTACTTC
>TRBJ1-1|TRBV6-1|NA
CASSQSPGTEAFF
TGTGCCAGCAGCCAGTCCCCGGGCACTGAAGCTTTCTTT
>TRBJ1-1|TRBV6-5|NA
CASSYRWSTEAFF
TGTGCCAGCAGTTACAGATGGAGCACTGAAGCTTTCTTT
>TRBJ2-1|TRBV5-4|TRBD2
CAMIGGGGSYNEQFF
TGTGCTATGATAGGCGGGGGGGGCTCCTACAATGAGCAGTTCTTC
>TRBJ1-1|TRBV28|NA
CASSPFAQGYTEAFF
TGTGCCAGCAGTCCCTTTGCCCAGGGGTACACTGAAGCTTTCTTT
>TRBJ1-2|TRBV5-1|TRBD1
CASSFNRGYGYTF
TGCGCCAGCAGCTTTAACAGGGGCTATGGCTACACCTTC
>TRBJ2-6|TRBV7-2|TRBD1
CASSHRTGGLNVLTF
TGTGCCAGCAGCCATCGGACAGGGGGACTCAACGTCCTGACTTTC